These T cell receptor beta chains were read from a single sample in a study of a mutant IDH1 vaccine in newly diagnosed glioma. Which antigens these TCRs recognize remains unknown. Produced via immunoSEQ multiplex PCR; TCRdb's table is partial and in-frame only. This sample carries tens of thousands of clones, 65% of them seen once, and the ten largest clones take about 5%. Material: peripheral blood mononuclear cells (PBMCs), obtained from a glioma patient whose treatment included an IDH1 peptide vaccine. The receptors were gathered from a man aged 40-49 years with glioma. Some clones in this sample may be carry-over from other donors' samples. The CDR3 runs from the conserved cysteine through the conserved F or W. D genes are given only for firm matches. Not every row has a clone size; where given, it reads once, few, many or a size class.

NA,TRBV5-1,few,TRBJ2-5,CASSLGVVETQYF
NA,TRBV6-6,once,TRBJ1-2,CASSESLYGYTF
TRBD1,TRBV7-9,few,TRBJ2-4,CASSRQGNIQYF
NA,TRBV10-3,NA,TRBJ1-4,CAISESPTANEKLFF
TRBD2,TRBV29-1,NA,TRBJ2-3,CSVAGTSGGTDTQYF
NA,TRBV6-1,NA,TRBJ2-7,CASSAHLGRSGREQYF
NA,TRBV9,NA,TRBJ1-3,CASSVGVGSRDTIYF
NA,TRBV30,many,TRBJ1-6,CAWSVLHSNSPLHF
TRBD1,TRBV18,NA,TRBJ1-3,CASSPKPQGYGSGNTIYF
TRBD1,TRBV11-2,few,TRBJ1-1,CASSLGGGAEAFF
NA,TRBV4-1,NA,TRBJ2-1,CASSQDERVSYNEQFF
TRBD1,TRBV7-9,few,TRBJ1-1,CASRKIGQGDTEAFF
TRBD2,TRBV6-1,NA,TRBJ2-3,CASRERGGVSPDTQYF
TRBD1,TRBV5-1,once,TRBJ1-2,CASSLDRDRVYGYTF
TRBD2,TRBV5-6,NA,TRBJ2-5,CASSPLGGGGATETQYF
NA,TRBV2,NA,TRBJ2-2,CASMGHQNTGELFF
NA,TRBV6-5,NA,TRBJ1-6,CASMGGRTVNSPLHF
NA,TRBV10-1,NA,TRBJ1-2,CASSGPMWGF
NA,TRBV2,NA,TRBJ2-7,CASRSNIYEQYF
TRBD1,TRBV6-1,NA,TRBJ2-3,CASTDRVTSTDTQYF
TRBD1,TRBV4-2,few,TRBJ1-4,CASSLGQGLHSEKLFF
NA,TRBV5-5,NA,TRBJ2-7,CASSGGQAYEQYF
NA,TRBV12-2,NA,TRBJ2-7,CASRLGGTGPVYEQYF
NA,TRBV14,many,TRBJ1-4,CASSPGEKLFF
NA,TRBV9,few,TRBJ2-3,CASSVGRDRTDTQYF
TRBD2,TRBV4-1,NA,TRBJ2-3,CASSHGGAGGSPDTQYF
NA,TRBV6-1,NA,TRBJ2-7,CASSEGPGTYEQYF
TRBD1,TRBV13,few,TRBJ1-1,CASSLQGADTEAFF
NA,TRBV7-9,few,TRBJ2-3,CASSWSLNTDTQYF
NA,TRBV5-3,NA,TRBJ2-7,CARSLAEFRQGWHEQYF
TRBD2,TRBV29-1,NA,TRBJ2-1,CSVDLTSGVSGEQFF
NA,TRBV6-5,NA,TRBJ2-7,CASSTALRDEQYF
NA,TRBV6-6,few,TRBJ1-1,CASSDSGFEAFF
NA,TRBV4-1,NA,TRBJ1-1,CASSLRLNTEAFF
TRBD1,TRBV19,NA,TRBJ1-4,CASSPGQGQTTNEKLFF
NA,TRBV6-6,NA,TRBJ2-3,CASSRQGPPDTQYF
TRBD2,TRBV5-4,NA,TRBJ2-7,CASSPTGLAGISYEQYF
TRBD1,TRBV6-5,NA,TRBJ1-4,CASRPGQRNEKLFF
NA,TRBV2,once,TRBJ1-6,CASTPRRVGNSPLHF
TRBD2,TRBV19,NA,TRBJ2-5,CASSTPGTSGDFFSGIQYF
TRBD1,TRBV5-1,NA,TRBJ1-2,CASSLRGGLGGYTF
NA,TRBV7-7,NA,TRBJ2-1,CASSLGLPNYNEQFF
NA,TRBV19,NA,TRBJ1-5,CASSIAGNQPQHF
NA,TRBV5-1,NA,TRBJ1-6,CASSLRENNSPLHF
TRBD1,TRBV18,NA,TRBJ2-6,CASSSGTGLSGANVLTF
TRBD2,TRBV18,once,TRBJ2-1,CASSPKTATSGNYNEQFF
NA,TRBV6-5,NA,TRBJ2-4,CASKISQGTQNIQYF
TRBD1,TRBV7-8,NA,TRBJ1-6,CASSLWDRNSPLHF
NA,TRBV7-9,few,TRBJ1-1,CASSPRVMGSTEAFF
NA,TRBV11-2,once,TRBJ2-7,CASSLYDSAGEQYF
NA,TRBV27,medium-sized,TRBJ1-2,CATAQGGGHYGYTF
NA,TRBV7-9,few,TRBJ1-1,CASSLFEMNTEAFF
NA,TRBV9,few,TRBJ1-2,CASSVDENYGYTF
TRBD1,TRBV18,NA,TRBJ1-2,CASSPPVNRGYGYTF